This T cell receptor (beta chain) was recorded in a study of lymphopenia after photon versus proton radiotherapy. General study findings and limits: Relative stability marked proton patients; photon patients lost diversity and naive cells.

The CDR3 has 15 residues. The germline V gene has CDR1 SNHLY and CDR2 FYNNEI. The V end lost 6 bases, the J end lost 8 bases, and 22 bases lay between the germline ends. The table came from immunoSEQ multiplex PCR; TCRdb's copy has only in-frame clones and leaves some out. The sample carries approximately 7,500 clones, more than 85% recorded once. This clone appeared a few times. The antigen is undetermined. The sample was peripheral blood, taken from a patient treated with photon-based radiotherapy. The rearrangement links TRBV2 to TRBJ1-2; D uncertain. The sequence derives from an older woman with pancreatic cancer. DNA of the CDR3: TGTGCCAGCAGGACCCCCACCGAAGGGCTTCGGGGCTACACCTTC. Encoded protein: CASRTPTEGLRGYTF.